The 29 T cell receptor beta chains in this list originate from one sample, sequenced in a study of CD8 T cells in Susac syndrome. A quantity of roughly 0.5 to 1 ug RNA underwent reverse transcription using random hexamers. TCRdb recomputed calls from the immunoSEQ multiplex PCR reads with MiXCR, one row per CDR3 protein. The sample includes 25,000 to 35,000 distinct CDR3 sequences, 94% of them seen just once. Sequencing was carried out using CD8+ T cells from PBMCs. These receptors were collected from a human donor in good health.

Only one count was recorded for this clonotype. The J gene is TRBJ2-7, the V gene TRBV7-9; a weak D match, TRBD1 (6 bases). The V gene's germline CDR1 is SEHNR and CDR2 FQNEAQ (reference sequence). The V gene lost 5 bases and the J gene lost 0 bases, with 8 bases spanning the gap. The CDR3 covers 13 residues. The chain's CDR3 is CASSPDSSYEQYF. CDR3 DNA sequence: TGTGCCAGCAGCCCGGACAGCTCCTACGAGCAGTACTTC.

The rearrangement links TRBV12-3 or TRBV12-4 to TRBJ2-5; 8 positions match TRBD1. The CDR3 loop spans 18 amino acids. With V trimmed by 3 bases and J by 4 bases, 16 bases remained unmatched. The CDR3 coding sequence is TGTGCCAGCAGTTTCGGCAGGGGGCAGGTCGGGCGGAGAGAGACCCAGTACTTC. It is translated as CASSFGRGQVGRRETQYF.

This sequence joins TRBV12-3 or TRBV12-4 and TRBJ2-7; 7 bases align to TRBD1. This CDR3 contains 13 residues. V was clipped by 6 bases and J by 0 bases; unmatched bases: 2. The CDR3 DNA is TGTGCCAGCAGGAGGGACAGCTCCTACGAGCAGTACTTC. This gives the protein CASRRDSSYEQYF.

The V and J genes are TRBV20-1 and TRBJ2-7, with D maybe TRBD1 (5 bases). The V gene's germline CDR1 is DFQATT and CDR2 SNEGSKA (reference sequence). The CDR3 is 13 amino acids. V was shortened by 6 bases and J by 4 bases, with 16 bases between the two germline ends. The CDR3 here is CSAPRGNQYEQYF. The CDR3 DNA reads as TGCAGTGCCCCAAGGGGCAACCAGTACGAGCAGTACTTC.

The rearrangement uses TRBV12-3 or TRBV12-4 and TRBJ1-2; D is ambiguous. V was pared by 6 bases and J by 3 bases, with 14 bases between. This CDR3 has 14 residues. In nucleotides, the CDR3 is TGTGCCAGCAGCCCGGCTTCTGTGCACTATGGCTACACCTTC. Protein: CASSPASVHYGYTF.

The CDR3 nucleotides read TGTGCCAGCAGCTTAGAAGACGAACCCCAGCATTTT. Translating gives CASSLEDEPQHF. The chain recombines TRBV7-9 with TRBJ1-5, with unresolved D. V was clipped by 1 base and J by 10 bases, with 8 bases between them. CDR3 length: 12 residues. Germline CDR1 SEHNR, CDR2 FQNEAQ (reference sequence).

The chain carries TRBV7-9 and TRBJ2-4, with D tentatively TRBD1 or TRBD2 (7 bases each). V was trimmed by 4 bases and J by 8 bases, leaving 18 bases between them. CDR1 is SEHNR, CDR2 FQNEAQ, per germline (reference sequence). The CDR3 totals 15 residues. The chain's CDR3 is CASSSRQGGGDIQYF. The DNA of the CDR3 is TGTGCCAGCAGCTCCCGACAGGGCGGGGGAGACATTCAGTACTTC.

The DNA of the CDR3 is TGTGCCAGCAGCTTTCGACTAGCGGGGGGGCCCGAGCAGTACTTC. It codes for CASSFRLAGGPEQYF. The chain employs TRBV7-2 and TRBJ2-7; 14 bases line up with TRBD2. Germline V gene sequence: CDR1 SGHTA, CDR2 FQGNSA. The junction had 4 bases not matched to a gene; V was cut back by 3 bases and J by 6 bases. This CDR3 is 15 amino acids long.

The V gene is TRBV6-2 or TRBV6-3, the J gene TRBJ2-5; 8 bases are a match to TRBD1. The germline V gene encodes CDR1 MNHEY and CDR2 SVGEGT. The junction had 7 bases not matched to a gene; V was cut back by 5 bases and J by 5 bases. The CDR3 is 14 residues long. CDR3 nucleotide sequence: TGTGCCAGCAGTGACGGACAGGGACGGGAGACCCAGTACTTC. Translation gives CASSDGQGRETQYF.

The chain links TRBV12-5 to TRBJ1-1; D might be TRBD1 (5 bases). Trimming stripped 7 bases from V and 8 bases from J, with 8 bases between. Germline V gene data show CDR1 as LGHNT and CDR2 as FRNRAP. The CDR3 is 10 residues long. The CDR3 is CASAREEAFF. The CDR3 region has the DNA TGTGCTAGTGCCAGGGAAGAAGCTTTCTTT.

J is TRBJ1-1 and V is TRBV9; D unresolved. Trimming pared 2 bases from V and 5 bases from J, leaving 16 bases between. The CDR3 contains 15 residues. Looked up from germline, CDR1 is SGDLS and CDR2 is YYNGEE. The CDR3, as DNA: TGTGCCAGCAGCGTCCAAGAAACCCTCGGAACTGAAGCTTTCTTT. It specifies CASSVQETLGTEAFF.

The chain uses TRBV9 and TRBJ1-1, with D uncertain. Deletions cut 0 bases from V and 0 bases from J, with 15 bases between. This CDR3 has 17 residues. The germline CDR1 and CDR2 sequences are SGDLS and YYNGEE. The CDR3 nucleotides read TGTGCCAGCAGCGTAGGTTGGAGAGGGCCTATGAACACTGAAGCTTTCTTT. Protein: CASSVGWRGPMNTEAFF.

The V gene is TRBV2, the J gene TRBJ1-5; tentatively, D is TRBD1 (6 bases). This CDR3 contains 16 residues. In germline, CDR1 is SNHLY, CDR2 FYNNEI. The V end lost 4 bases, the J end lost 1 base, and 14 bases lay between the germline ends. Written as DNA, the CDR3 is TGTGCCAGCAGTGGTACGGGGGCGCAGAGCAATCAGCCCCAGCATTTT. It translates to CASSGTGAQSNQPQHF.

The rearrangement joins TRBV19 to TRBJ2-6, with 9 bases aligning to TRBD1. Germline trimming cut 5 bases from V and 0 bases from J; bases unmatched to any gene: 14. Per the germline V gene, CDR1 is LNHDA and CDR2 is SQIVND (reference sequence). This CDR3 is built from 20 residues. DNA for the CDR3: TGTGCCAGTAGTCTCCTCCGGACAGGGGCCCTCTTCTCTGGGGCCAACGTCCTGACTTTC. As protein: CASSLLRTGALFSGANVLTF.

This chain joins TRBV7-2 and TRBJ2-3; 10 bases match TRBD2. Germline CDR1 reads SGHTA; CDR2 reads FQGNSA. Trimming took 5 bases from V and 6 from J; bases not matched to a gene: 14. The CDR3 runs 17 residues. CDR3 bases: TGTGCCAGCAGCGCTCGAGGGAGCGGGGGGGCTAGGGATACGCAGTATTTT. It yields the protein CASSARGSGGARDTQYF.

The V gene is TRBV19, the J gene TRBJ2-2, with D perhaps matching TRBD1 (6 bases). The CDR3 has 17 residues. Germline values: CDR1 LNHDA, CDR2 SQIVND (reference sequence). The V end lost 2 bases, the J end lost 3 bases, and 16 bases lay between the germline ends. The CDR3 reads CASSITPGTKYTGELFF. The CDR3 nucleotides are TGTGCCAGTAGTATAACTCCCGGGACAAAATACACCGGGGAGCTGTTTTTT.

This chain connects TRBV25-1 to TRBJ1-1; D uncertain. Germline V gene lookup returns CDR1 MGHDK and CDR2 SYGVNS. The CDR3 contains 13 residues. V lost 2 bases and J 8 bases, leaving 12 bases between the germline ends. CDR3 loop: CASSEGRGREAFF. CDR3 DNA sequence: TGTGCCAGCAGTGAAGGGAGAGGTCGGGAAGCTTTCTTT.

The chain couples TRBV7-2 to TRBJ1-1, with 9 positions matching TRBD1. The CDR3 sequence is 14 residues long. CDR1 and CDR2 (germline): SGHTA, FQGNSA. The J segment lost 5 bases and the V segment lost 6 bases, leaving 7 bases of the junction unmatched. As DNA, the CDR3 is TGTGCCAGCAGTCCACAGGGGGCCGGGACTGAAGCTTTCTTT. Its translation: CASSPQGAGTEAFF.

The genes are TRBV6-1 and TRBJ1-1; 8 nucleotides match TRBD1. The V and J ends lost 10 bases and 6 bases, in that order; junction bases with no gene match: 10. The CDR3 loop spans 13 amino acids. The germline CDR1 and CDR2 sequences are MNHNS and SASEGT. CDR3 sequence: CATDRVLSPEAFF. DNA of the CDR3: TGTGCCACGGACAGGGTACTTTCTCCTGAAGCTTTCTTT.

The gene calls are TRBV4-1 and TRBJ2-4, with 12 bases identical to TRBD1. Germline V gene lookup returns CDR1 MGHRA and CDR2 YSYEKL. The CDR3 consists of 15 residues. V lost 7 bases and J lost 8; bases outside the gene matches: 9. In nucleotides, the CDR3 is TGCGCCAGCAAAGGGACAGGGGGCTTAGGGGACATTCAGTACTTC. It specifies CASKGTGGLGDIQYF.

This chain connects TRBV7-2 to TRBJ2-3; 12 nucleotides line up with TRBD2. J was trimmed by 8 bases and V by 3 bases; bases with no gene match: 12. The CDR3 totals 17 residues. The germline CDR1 and CDR2 sequences are SGHTA and FQGNSA. The CDR3 DNA reads as TGTGCCAGCAGCTTCGGGTATCGGACTAGCGGGGAAGGTACGCAGTATTTT. It yields the protein CASSFGYRTSGEGTQYF.

This chain's CDR3 is CASSVPGENIQYF. The CDR3 DNA reads TGTGCCAGCAGCGTACCTGGCGAAAACATTCAGTACTTC. The rearrangement uses TRBV9 and TRBJ2-4; D is ambiguous. V dropped 1 base and J dropped 5 bases, with 7 bases sitting between them. The CDR3 contains 13 residues. Germline V lookup: CDR1 SGDLS, CDR2 YYNGEE.

CDR3 amino acids: CASGLVLGHKETQYF. CDR3 nucleotides: TGTGCTAGTGGTTTGGTACTGGGTCATAAAGAGACCCAGTACTTC. J is TRBJ2-5 and V is TRBV12-5; D is unresolved. The CDR3 runs to 15 residues. The germline CDR1 and CDR2 sequences are LGHNT and FRNRAP. V was pared by 0 bases and J by 3 bases, with 11 bases between.

V gene TRBV20-1 combines with J gene TRBJ2-2; perhaps TRBD1 as D (5 bases). V shed 6 bases and J shed 0 bases, with 11 bases lying between them. Germline loops: CDR1 DFQATT, CDR2 SNEGSKA (reference sequence). The CDR3 totals 14 residues. CDR3 protein: CSASGNSNTGELFF. For the CDR3, the DNA is TGCAGTGCATCAGGGAATTCGAACACCGGGGAGCTGTTTTTT.

The rearrangement uses TRBV7-8 and TRBJ1-2; possible D gene TRBD1, 6 bases. Between the trimmed V and J ends, which lost 5 bases and 8 bases, there was a span of 21 bases. The V gene's germline CDR1 is SGHVS and CDR2 FQNEAQ. The CDR3 runs 15 residues. DNA of the CDR3: TGTGCCAGCAGCCGCTTAGGAGGGGGGGCGGAAGGCTACACCTTC. This translates into CASSRLGGGAEGYTF.

This clonotype was seen a handful of times. CDR3 sequence (DNA): TGTGCCAGCAGTTTTGGGGACTACTCCTACGAGCAGTACTTC. This sequence encodes CASSFGDYSYEQYF. This chain joins TRBV12-3 or TRBV12-4 and TRBJ2-7; the match to TRBD2 covers 7 bases. This CDR3 spans 14 amino acids. The V gene end was trimmed by 3 bases and the J gene end by 0 bases; junction bases not matched to a gene: 2.

V gene TRBV13 combines with J gene TRBJ1-1; D may be TRBD1 (6 bases). V lost 1 base and J lost 6, with 12 bases in between. Germline V lookup: CDR1 PRHDT, CDR2 FYEKMQ (reference sequence). The length of the CDR3 is 14 residues. The CDR3 protein is CASSLEGRGPEAFF. CDR3 nucleotides: TGTGCCAGCAGCTTAGAGGGCAGGGGACCTGAAGCTTTCTTT.

The rearrangement joins TRBV4-3 to TRBJ1-5; a possible D gene is TRBD1 (6 bases). Trimming removed 5 bases from V and 6 bases from J, with 17 bases in between. Germline V CDR1 and CDR2: LGHNA, YSLEER. CDR3 length: 15 residues. The CDR3 is CASSDSYREGQPQHF. Written as DNA, the CDR3 is TGCGCCAGCAGCGATTCATACAGGGAGGGTCAGCCCCAGCATTTT.

V is TRBV20-1 and J is TRBJ2-3, with D unresolved. The V end was cut by 0 bases, the J end by 6 bases, with 7 bases between. CDR3 size: 12 residues. Germline CDR1 DFQATT, CDR2 SNEGSKA (reference sequence). CDR3 in DNA: TGCAGTGCTAGAGATCTCTATGATACGCAGTATTTT. It yields the protein CSARDLYDTQYF.